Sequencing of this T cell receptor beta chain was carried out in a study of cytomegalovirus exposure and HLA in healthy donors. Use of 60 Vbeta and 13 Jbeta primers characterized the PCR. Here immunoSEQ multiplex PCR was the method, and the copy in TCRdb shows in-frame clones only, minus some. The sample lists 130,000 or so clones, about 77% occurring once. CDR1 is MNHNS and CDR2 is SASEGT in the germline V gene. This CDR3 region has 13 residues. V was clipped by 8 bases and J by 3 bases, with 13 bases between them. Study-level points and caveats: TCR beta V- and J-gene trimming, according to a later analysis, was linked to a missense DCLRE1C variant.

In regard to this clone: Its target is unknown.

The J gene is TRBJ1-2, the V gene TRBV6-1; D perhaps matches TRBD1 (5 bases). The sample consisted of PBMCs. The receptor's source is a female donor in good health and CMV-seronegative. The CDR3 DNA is TGTGCCAGCTTACGGGGGAGGGACTATGGCTACACCTTC. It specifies CASLRGRDYGYTF.